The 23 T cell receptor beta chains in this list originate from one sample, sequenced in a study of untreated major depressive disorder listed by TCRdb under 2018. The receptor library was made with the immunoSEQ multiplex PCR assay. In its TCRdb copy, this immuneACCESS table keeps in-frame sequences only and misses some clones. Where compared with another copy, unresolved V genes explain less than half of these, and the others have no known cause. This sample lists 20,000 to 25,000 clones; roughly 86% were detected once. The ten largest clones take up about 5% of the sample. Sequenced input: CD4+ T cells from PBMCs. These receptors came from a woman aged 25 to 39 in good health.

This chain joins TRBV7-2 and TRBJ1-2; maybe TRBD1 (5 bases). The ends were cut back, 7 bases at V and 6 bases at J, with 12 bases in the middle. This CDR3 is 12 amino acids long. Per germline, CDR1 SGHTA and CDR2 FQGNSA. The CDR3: CASNEGLHGYTF. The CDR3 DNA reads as TGTGCCAGCAACGAGGGGCTTCATGGCTACACCTTC.

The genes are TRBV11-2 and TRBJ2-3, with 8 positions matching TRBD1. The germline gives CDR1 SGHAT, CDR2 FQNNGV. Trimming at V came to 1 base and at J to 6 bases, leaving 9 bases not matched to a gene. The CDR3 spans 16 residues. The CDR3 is CASSLVPGQARDTQYF. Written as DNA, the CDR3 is TGTGCCAGCAGCTTAGTGCCGGGACAGGCCAGGGATACGCAGTATTTT.

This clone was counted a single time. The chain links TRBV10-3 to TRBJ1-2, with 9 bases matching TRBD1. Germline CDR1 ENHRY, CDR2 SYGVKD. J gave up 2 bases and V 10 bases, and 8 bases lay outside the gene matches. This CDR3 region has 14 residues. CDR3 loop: CASLPGTGNYGYTF. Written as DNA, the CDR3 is TGTGCCAGCTTACCCGGGACAGGGAACTATGGCTACACCTTC.

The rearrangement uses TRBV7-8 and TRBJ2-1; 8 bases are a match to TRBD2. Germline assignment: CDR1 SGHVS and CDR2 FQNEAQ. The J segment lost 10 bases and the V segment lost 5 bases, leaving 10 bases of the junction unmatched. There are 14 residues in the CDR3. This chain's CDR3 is CASSPGGSGGEQFF. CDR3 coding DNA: TGTGCCAGCAGCCCGGGGGGGAGCGGGGGAGAGCAGTTCTTC.

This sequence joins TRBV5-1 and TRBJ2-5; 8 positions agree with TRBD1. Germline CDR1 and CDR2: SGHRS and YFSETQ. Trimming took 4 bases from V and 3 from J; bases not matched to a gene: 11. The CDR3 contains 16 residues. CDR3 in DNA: TGCGCCAGCAGCCTTGGACAGGGCCCACCTGAAGAGACCCAGTACTTC. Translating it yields CASSLGQGPPEETQYF.

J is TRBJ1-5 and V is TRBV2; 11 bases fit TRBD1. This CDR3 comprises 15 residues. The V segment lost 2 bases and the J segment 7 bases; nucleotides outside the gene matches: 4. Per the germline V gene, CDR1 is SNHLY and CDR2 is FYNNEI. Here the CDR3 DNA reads TGTGCCAGCAGTGAACTGGACAGGGGGCAACAGCCCCAGCATTTT. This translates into CASSELDRGQQPQHF. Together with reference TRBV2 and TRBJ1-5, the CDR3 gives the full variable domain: EPEVTQTPSHQVTQMGQEVILRCVPISNHLYFYWYRQILGQKVEFLVSFYNNEISEKSEIFDDQFSVERPDGSNFTLKIRSTKLEDSAMYFCASSELDRGQQPQHFGDGTRLSIL.

The CDR3 spells CASSASDRGLTSEAFF. CDR3 DNA: TGTGCCAGCAGTGCCTCTGACAGGGGGCTAACCAGTGAAGCTTTCTTT. The genes are TRBV28 and TRBJ1-1, with 10 bases lining up with TRBD1. Trimming removed 5 bases from V and 7 bases from J; junction bases left unmatched: 13. The CDR3 is 16 amino acids. The germline V gene encodes CDR1 MDHEN and CDR2 SYDVKM.

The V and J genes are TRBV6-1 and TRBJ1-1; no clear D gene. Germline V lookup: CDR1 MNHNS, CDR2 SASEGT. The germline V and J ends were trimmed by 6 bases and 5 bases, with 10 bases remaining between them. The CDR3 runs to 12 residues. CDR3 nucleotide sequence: TGTGCCAGCAGCCCCGACAATACTGAAGCTTTCTTT. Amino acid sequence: CASSPDNTEAFF.

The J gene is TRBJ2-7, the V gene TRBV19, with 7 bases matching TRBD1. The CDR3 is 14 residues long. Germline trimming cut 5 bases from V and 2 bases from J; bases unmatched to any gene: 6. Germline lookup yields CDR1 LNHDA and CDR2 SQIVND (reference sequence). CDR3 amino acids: CASSAPGQTYEQYF. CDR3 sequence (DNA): TGTGCCAGTAGTGCCCCGGGACAGACCTACGAGCAGTACTTC.

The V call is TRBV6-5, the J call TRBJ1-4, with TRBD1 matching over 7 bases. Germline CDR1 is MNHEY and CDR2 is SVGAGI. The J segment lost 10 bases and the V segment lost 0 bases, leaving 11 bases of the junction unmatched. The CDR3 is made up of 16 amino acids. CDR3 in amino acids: CASSYSTGRPPGKLFF. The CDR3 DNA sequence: TGTGCCAGCAGTTACTCGACAGGGAGGCCGCCGGGAAAACTGTTTTTT.

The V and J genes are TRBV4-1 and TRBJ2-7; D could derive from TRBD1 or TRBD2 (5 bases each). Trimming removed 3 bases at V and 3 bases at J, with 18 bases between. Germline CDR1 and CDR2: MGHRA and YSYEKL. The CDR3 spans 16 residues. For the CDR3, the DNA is TGCGCCAGCAGCCAGGGGACGGCAGGTGGGTACTACGAGCAGTACTTC. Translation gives CASSQGTAGGYYEQYF.

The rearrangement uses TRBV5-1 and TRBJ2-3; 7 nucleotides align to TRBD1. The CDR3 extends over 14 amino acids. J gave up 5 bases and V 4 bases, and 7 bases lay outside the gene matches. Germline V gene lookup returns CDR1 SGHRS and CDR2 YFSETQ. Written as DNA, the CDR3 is TGCGCCAGCAGCCCGACAGGGTTGGGAGATACGCAGTATTTT. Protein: CASSPTGLGDTQYF.

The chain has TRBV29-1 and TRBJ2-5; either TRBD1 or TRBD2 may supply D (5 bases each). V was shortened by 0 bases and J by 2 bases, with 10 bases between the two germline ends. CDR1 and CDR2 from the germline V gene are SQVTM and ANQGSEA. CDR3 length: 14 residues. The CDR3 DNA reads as TGCAGCGTTGAAGATCGGGGCACTCAAGAGACCCAGTACTTC. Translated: CSVEDRGTQETQYF.

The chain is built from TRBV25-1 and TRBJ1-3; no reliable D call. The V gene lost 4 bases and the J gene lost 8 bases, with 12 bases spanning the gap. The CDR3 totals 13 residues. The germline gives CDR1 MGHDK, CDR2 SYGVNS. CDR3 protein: CASSAAGGDTIYF. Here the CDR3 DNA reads TGTGCCAGCAGTGCCGCAGGTGGGGACACCATATATTTT. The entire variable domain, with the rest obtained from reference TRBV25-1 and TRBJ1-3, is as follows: EADIYQTPRYLVIGTGKKITLECSQTMGHDKMYWYQQDPGMELHLIHYSYGVNSTEKGDLSSESTVSRIRTEHFPLTLESARPSHTSQYLCASSAAGGDTIYFGEGSWLTVV.

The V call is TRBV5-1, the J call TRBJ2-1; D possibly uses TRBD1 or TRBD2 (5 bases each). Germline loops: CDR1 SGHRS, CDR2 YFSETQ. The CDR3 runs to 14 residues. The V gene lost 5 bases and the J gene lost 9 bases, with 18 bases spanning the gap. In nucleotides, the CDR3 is TGCGCCAGCAGTACCGGGACGGGTACATTTGAGCAGTTCTTC. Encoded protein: CASSTGTGTFEQFF.

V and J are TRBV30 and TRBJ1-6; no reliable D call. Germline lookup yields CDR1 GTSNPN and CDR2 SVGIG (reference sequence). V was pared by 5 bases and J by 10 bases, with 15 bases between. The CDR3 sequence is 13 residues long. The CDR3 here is CAWARGNGSPLHF. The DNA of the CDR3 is TGTGCCTGGGCCCGGGGAAATGGATCACCCCTCCACTTT.

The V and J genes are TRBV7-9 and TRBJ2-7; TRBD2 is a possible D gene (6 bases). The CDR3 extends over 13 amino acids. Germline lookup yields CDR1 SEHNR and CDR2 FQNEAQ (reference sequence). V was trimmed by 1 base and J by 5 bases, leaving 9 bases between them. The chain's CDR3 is CASSLDGGNEQYF. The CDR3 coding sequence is TGTGCCAGCAGCTTAGACGGGGGTAACGAGCAGTACTTC.

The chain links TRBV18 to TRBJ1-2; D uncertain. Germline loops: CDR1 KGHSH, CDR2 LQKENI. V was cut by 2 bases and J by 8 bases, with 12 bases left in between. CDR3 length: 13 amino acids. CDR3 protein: CASSPDVGSGYTF. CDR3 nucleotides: TGTGCCAGCTCACCAGATGTAGGTTCGGGCTACACCTTC.

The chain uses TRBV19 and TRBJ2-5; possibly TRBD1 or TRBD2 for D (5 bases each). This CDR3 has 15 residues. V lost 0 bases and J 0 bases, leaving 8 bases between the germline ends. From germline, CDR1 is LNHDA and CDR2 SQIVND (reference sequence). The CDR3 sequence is CASSIDEGNQETQYF. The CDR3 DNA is TGTGCCAGTAGTATAGATGAGGGGAACCAAGAGACCCAGTACTTC.

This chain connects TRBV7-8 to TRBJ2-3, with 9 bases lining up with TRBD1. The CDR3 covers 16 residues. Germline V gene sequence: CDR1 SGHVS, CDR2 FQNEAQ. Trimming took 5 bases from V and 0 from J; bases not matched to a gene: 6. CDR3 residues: CASSLQGAPSTDTQYF. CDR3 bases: TGTGCCAGCAGCCTACAGGGGGCACCTAGCACAGATACGCAGTATTTT.

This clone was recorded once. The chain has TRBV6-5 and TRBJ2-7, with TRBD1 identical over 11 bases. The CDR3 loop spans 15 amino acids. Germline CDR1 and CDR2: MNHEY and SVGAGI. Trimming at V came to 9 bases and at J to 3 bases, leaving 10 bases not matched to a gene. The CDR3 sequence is CASQIRDRGSYEQYF. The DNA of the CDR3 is TGTGCCAGTCAAATCCGGGACAGGGGGAGCTACGAGCAGTACTTC.

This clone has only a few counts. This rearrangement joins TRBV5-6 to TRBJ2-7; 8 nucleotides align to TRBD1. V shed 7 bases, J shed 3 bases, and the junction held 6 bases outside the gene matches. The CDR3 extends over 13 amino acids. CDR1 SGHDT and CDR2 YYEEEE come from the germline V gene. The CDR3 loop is CASFRDRHYEQYF. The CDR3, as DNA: TGTGCCAGCTTCAGGGACAGGCACTACGAGCAGTACTTC.

CDR3 in amino acids: CASSASPTGVSIQYF. In DNA, the CDR3 is TGTGCCAGCAGTGCGTCGCCGACAGGGGTGAGCATTCAGTACTTC. V and J are TRBV2 and TRBJ2-4, with 8 bases aligning to TRBD1. CDR1 SNHLY and CDR2 FYNNEI come from the germline V gene. This CDR3 has 15 residues. The trim removed 4 bases at V and 9 bases at J, leaving 11 bases unmatched.